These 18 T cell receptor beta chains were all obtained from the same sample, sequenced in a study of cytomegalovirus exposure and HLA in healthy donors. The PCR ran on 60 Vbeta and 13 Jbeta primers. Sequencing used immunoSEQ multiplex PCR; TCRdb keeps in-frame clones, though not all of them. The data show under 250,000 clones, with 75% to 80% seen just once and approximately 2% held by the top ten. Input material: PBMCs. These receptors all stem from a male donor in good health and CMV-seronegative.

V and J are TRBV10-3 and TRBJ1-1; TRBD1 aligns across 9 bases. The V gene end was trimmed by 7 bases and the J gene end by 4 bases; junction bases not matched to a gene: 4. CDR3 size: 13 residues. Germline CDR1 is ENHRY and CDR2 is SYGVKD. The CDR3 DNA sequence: TGTGCCATCAATACAGGGGGCCTCACTGAAGCTTTCTTT. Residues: CAINTGGLTEAFF.

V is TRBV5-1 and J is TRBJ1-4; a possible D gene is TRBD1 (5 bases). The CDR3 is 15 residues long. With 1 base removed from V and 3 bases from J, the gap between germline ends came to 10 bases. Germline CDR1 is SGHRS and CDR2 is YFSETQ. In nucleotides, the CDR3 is TGCGCCAGCAGCTTGCAGGGAAGTGCTAATGAAAAACTGTTTTTT. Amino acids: CASSLQGSANEKLFF.

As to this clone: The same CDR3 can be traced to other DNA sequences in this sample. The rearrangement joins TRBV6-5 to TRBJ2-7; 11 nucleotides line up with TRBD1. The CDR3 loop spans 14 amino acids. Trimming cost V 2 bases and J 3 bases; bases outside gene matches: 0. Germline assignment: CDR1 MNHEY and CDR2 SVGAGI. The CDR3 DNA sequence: TGTGCCAGCAGTTACGGGACAGGGGGCTACGAGCAGTACTTC. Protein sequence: CASSYGTGGYEQYF.

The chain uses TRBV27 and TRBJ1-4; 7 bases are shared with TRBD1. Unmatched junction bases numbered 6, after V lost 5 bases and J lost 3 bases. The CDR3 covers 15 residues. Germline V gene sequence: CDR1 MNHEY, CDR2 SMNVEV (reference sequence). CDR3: CASSRGTASNEKLFF. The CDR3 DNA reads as TGTGCCAGCAGTCGAGGGACAGCCTCTAATGAAAAACTGTTTTTT.

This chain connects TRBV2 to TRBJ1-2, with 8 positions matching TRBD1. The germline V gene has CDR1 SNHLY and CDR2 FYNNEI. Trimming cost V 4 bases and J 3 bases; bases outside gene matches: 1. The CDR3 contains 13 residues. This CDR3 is CASSAQGDYGYTF. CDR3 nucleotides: TGTGCCAGCAGTGCACAGGGGGACTATGGCTACACCTTC.

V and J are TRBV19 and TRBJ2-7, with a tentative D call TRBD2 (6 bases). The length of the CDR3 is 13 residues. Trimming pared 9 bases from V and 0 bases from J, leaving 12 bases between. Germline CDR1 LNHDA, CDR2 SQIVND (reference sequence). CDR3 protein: CASSTGLSYEQYF. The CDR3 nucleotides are TGTGCCAGCTCCACGGGACTCTCCTACGAGCAGTACTTC.

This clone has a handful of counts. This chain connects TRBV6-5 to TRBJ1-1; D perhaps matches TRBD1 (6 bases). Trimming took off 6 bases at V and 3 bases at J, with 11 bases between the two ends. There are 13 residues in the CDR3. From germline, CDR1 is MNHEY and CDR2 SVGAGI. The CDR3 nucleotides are TGTGCCAGCAGGAAGAACAGGGACACTGAAGCTTTCTTT. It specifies CASRKNRDTEAFF.

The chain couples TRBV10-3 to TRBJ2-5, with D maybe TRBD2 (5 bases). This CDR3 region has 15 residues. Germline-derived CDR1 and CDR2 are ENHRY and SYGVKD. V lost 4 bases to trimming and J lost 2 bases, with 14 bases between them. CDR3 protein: CAISGTASSQETQYF. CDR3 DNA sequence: TGTGCCATCAGTGGTACCGCTAGCAGTCAAGAGACCCAGTACTTC.

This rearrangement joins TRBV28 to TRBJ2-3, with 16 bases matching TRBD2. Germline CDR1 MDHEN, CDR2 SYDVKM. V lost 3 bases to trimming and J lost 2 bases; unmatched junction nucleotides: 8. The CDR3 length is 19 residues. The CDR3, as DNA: TGTGCCAGCAGTTTTGAGGGACTAGCGGGAGGGCCGAACACAGATACGCAGTATTTT. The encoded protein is CASSFEGLAGGPNTDTQYF.

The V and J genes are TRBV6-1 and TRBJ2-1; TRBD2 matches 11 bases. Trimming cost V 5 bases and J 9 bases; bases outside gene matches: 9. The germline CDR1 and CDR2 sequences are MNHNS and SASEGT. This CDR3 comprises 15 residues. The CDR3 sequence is CASSTLAGVRGEQFF. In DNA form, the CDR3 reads TGTGCCAGCAGTACACTAGCGGGAGTTCGGGGTGAGCAGTTCTTC.

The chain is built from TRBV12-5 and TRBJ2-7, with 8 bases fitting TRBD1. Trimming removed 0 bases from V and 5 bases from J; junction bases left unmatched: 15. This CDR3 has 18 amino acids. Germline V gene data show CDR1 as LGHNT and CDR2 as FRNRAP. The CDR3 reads CASGLVGGSDRAGDEQYF. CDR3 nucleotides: TGTGCTAGTGGTTTGGTGGGGGGCTCGGACAGGGCGGGCGACGAGCAGTACTTC.

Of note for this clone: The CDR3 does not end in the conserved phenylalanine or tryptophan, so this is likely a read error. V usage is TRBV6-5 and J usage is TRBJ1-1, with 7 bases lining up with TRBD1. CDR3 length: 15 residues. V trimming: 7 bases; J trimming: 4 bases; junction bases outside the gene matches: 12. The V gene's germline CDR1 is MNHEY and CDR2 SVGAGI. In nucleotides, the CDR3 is TGTGCCAGCATGAGGCAGGGGGAATGGGGCACTGAAGCTTTCGTT. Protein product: CASMRQGEWGTEAFV.

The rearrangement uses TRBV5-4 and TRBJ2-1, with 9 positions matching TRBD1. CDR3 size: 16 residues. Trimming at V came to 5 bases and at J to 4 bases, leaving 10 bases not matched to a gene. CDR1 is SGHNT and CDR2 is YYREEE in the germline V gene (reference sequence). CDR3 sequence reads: CASRYGTGGRYNEQFF. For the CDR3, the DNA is TGTGCCAGCAGATATGGAACAGGGGGCAGGTACAATGAGCAGTTCTTC.

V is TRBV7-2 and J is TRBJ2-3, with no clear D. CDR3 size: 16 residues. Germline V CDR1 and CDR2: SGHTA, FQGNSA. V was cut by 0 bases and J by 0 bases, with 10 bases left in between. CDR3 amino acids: CASSLAVAHSTDTQYF. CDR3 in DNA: TGTGCCAGCAGCTTAGCGGTAGCTCATAGCACAGATACGCAGTATTTT.

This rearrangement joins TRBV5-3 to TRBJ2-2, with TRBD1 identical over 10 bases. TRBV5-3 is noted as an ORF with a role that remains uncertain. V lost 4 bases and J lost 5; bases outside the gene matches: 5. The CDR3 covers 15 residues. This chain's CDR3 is CARSDRDRGTGELFF. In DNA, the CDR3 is TGTGCCAGAAGCGACCGGGACAGGGGAACCGGGGAGCTGTTTTTT.

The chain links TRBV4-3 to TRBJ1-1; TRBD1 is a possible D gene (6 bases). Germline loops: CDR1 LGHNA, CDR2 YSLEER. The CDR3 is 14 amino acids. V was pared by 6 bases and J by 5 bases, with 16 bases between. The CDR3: CASRQTGLWTEAFF. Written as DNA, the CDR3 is TGCGCCAGCAGGCAAACAGGGTTATGGACTGAAGCTTTCTTT.

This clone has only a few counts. The CDR3 DNA is TGTGCCAGCAGCTTAGGGGCCAGGGGCTACGACACCGGGGAGCTGTTTTTT. Residues: CASSLGARGYDTGELFF. The gene calls are TRBV7-8 and TRBJ2-2; D is possibly TRBD1 (6 bases). V lost 1 base, J lost 3 bases, and 15 bases lay in between. Germline CDR1 SGHVS, CDR2 FQNEAQ. The CDR3 is made up of 17 amino acids.

The CDR3 sequence is CASQPGTLVYEQYF. CDR3 bases: TGTGCCAGCCAGCCCGGGACACTCGTCTACGAGCAGTACTTC. V gene TRBV28 combines with J gene TRBJ2-7; the D gene is possibly TRBD1 (6 bases). V lost 8 bases and J 3 bases, leaving 17 bases between the germline ends. In germline, CDR1 is MDHEN, CDR2 SYDVKM. The CDR3 loop spans 14 amino acids.